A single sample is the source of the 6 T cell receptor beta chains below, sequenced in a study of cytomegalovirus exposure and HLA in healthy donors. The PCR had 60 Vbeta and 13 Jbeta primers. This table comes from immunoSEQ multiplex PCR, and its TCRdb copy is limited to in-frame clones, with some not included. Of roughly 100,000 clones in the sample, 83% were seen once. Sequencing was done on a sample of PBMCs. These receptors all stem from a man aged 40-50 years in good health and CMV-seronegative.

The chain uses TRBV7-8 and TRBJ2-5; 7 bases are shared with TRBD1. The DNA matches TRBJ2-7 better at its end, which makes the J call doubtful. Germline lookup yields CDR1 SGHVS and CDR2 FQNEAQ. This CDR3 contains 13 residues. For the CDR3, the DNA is TGTGCCAGCAGCACGGGACAGAACTACGAGCAGTACTTC. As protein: CASSTGQNYEQYF.

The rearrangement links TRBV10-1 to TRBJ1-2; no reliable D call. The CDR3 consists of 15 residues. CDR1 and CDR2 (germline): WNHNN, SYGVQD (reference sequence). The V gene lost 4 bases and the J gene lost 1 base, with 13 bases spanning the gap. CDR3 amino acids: CASSGKGGINYGYTF. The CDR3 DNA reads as TGCGCCAGCAGTGGAAAAGGAGGTATTAACTATGGCTACACCTTC.

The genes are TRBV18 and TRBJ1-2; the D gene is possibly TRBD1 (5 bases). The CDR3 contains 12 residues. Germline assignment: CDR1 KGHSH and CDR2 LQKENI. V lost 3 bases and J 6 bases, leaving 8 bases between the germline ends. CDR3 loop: CASSPTVNGYTF. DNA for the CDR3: TGTGCCAGCTCACCGACAGTTAATGGCTACACCTTC.

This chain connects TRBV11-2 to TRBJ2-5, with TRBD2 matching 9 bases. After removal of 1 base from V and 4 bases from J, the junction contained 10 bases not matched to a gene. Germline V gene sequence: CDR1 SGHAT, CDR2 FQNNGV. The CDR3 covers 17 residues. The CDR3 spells CASSLGSSGVVRETQYF. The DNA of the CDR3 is TGTGCCAGCAGCTTAGGTTCTAGCGGGGTGGTCCGAGAGACCCAGTACTTC.

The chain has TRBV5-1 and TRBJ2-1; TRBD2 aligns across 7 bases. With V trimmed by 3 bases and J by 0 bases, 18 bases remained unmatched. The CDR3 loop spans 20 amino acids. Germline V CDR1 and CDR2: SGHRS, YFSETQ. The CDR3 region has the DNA TGCGCCAGCAGCTCCCTCAGCCTCGGGAGGAGCCCCAGCTCCTACAATGAGCAGTTCTTC. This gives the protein CASSSLSLGRSPSSYNEQFF.

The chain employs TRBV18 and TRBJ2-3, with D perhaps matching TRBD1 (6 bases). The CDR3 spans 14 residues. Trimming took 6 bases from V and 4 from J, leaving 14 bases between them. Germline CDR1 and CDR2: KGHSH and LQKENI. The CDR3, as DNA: TGTGCCAGCTCCGCACAGGGTACAGCAGATACGCAGTATTTT. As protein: CASSAQGTADTQYF. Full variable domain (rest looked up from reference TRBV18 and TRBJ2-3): NAGVMQNPRHLVRRRGQEARLRCSPMKGHSHVYWYRQLPEEGLKFMVYLQKENIIDESGMPKERFSAEFPKEGPSILRIQQVVRGDSAAYFCASSAQGTADTQYFGPGTRLTVL.